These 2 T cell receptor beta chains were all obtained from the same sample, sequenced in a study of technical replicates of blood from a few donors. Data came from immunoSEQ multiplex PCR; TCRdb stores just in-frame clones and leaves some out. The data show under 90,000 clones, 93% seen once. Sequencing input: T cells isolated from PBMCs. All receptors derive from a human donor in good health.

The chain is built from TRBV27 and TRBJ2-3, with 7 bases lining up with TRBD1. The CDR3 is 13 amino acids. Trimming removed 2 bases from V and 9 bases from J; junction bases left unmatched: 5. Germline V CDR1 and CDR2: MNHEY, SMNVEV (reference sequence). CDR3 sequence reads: CASSLIGTATQYF. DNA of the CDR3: TGTGCCAGCAGTTTAATTGGGACAGCAACGCAGTATTTT.

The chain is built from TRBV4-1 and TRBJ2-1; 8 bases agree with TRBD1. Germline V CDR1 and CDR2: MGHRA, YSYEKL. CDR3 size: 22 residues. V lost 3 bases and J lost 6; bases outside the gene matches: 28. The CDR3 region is CASSQVSTGTGWGARHRNEQFF. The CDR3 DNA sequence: TGCGCCAGCAGCCAGGTCAGTACCGGGACAGGATGGGGGGCCCGACACCGCAATGAGCAGTTCTTC.